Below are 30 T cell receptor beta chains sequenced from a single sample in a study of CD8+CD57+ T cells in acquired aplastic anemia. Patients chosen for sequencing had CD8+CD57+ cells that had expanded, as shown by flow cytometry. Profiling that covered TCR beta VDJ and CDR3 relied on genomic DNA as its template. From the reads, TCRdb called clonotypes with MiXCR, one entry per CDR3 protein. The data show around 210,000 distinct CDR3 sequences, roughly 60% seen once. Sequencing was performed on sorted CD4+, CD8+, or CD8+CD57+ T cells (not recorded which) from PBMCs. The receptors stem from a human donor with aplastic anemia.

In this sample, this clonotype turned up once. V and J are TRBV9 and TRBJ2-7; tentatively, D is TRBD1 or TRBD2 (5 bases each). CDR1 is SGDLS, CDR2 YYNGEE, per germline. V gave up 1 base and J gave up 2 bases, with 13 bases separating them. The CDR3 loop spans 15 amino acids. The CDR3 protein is CASSVTGAGPYEQYF. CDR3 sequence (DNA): TGTGCCAGCAGCGTAACCGGGGCAGGCCCCTACGAGCAGTACTTC.

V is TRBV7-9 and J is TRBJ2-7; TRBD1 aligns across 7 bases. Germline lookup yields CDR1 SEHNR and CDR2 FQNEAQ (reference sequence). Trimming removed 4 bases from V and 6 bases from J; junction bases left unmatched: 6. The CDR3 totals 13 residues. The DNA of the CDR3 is TGTGCCAGCAGCTCGACAGGGTACCCCGAGCAGTACTTC. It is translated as CASSSTGYPEQYF.

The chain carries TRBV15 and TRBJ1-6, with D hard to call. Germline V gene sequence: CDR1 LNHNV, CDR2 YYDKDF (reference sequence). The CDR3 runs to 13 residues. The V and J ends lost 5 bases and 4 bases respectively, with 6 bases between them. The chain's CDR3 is CATSEGYNSPLHF. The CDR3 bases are TGTGCCACCAGCGAAGGGTATAATTCACCCCTCCACTTT.

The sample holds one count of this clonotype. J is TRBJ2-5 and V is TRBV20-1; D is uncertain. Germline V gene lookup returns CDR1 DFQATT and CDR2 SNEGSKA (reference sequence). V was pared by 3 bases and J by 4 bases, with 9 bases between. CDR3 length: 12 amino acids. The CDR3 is CSASLNGETQYF. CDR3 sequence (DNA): TGCAGTGCTAGCCTGAATGGAGAGACCCAGTACTTC.

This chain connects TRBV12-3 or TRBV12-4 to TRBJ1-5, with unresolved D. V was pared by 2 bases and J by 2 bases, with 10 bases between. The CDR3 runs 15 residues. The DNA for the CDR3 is TGTGCCAGCAGTTTACGGGAGAACGGCAATCAGCCCCAGCATTTT. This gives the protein CASSLRENGNQPQHF.

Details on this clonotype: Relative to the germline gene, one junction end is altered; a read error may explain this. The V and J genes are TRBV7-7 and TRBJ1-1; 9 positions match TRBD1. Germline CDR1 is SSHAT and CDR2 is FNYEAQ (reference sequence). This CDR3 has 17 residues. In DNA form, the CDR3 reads TGTGCTAGCAGCTTAGCGAGCGACAGGGGGTATAACACTGAAGCTTTCTTT. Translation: CASSLASDRGYNTEAFF.

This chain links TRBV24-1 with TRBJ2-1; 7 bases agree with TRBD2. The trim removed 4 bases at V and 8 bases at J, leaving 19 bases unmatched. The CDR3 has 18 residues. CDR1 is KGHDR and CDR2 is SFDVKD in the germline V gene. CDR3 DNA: TGTGCCACCAGTGACCCCAACGAAGGGGAGGGCCGCTTGTATGAGCAGTTCTTC. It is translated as CATSDPNEGEGRLYEQFF.

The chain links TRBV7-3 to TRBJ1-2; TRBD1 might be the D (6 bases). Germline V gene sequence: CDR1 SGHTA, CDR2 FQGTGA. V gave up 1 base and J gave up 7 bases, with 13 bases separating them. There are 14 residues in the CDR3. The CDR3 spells CASSLNRECCGYTF. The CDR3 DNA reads TGTGCCAGCAGCTTAAACAGGGAATGTTGTGGCTACACCTTC.

CDR3 in amino acids: CSLRPNTEAFF. CDR3 nucleotides: TGCAGTTTACGGCCGAACACTGAAGCTTTCTTT. This sequence joins TRBV20-1 and TRBJ1-1; D gene ambiguous. CDR3 length: 11 residues. Germline CDR1 is DFQATT and CDR2 is SNEGSKA (reference sequence). V lost 8 bases and J lost 1, with 8 bases in between.

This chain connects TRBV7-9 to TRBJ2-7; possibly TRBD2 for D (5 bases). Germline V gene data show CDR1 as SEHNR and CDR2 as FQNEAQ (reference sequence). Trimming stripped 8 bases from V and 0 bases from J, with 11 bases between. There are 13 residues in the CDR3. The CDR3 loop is CASRLASSYEQYF. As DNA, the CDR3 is TGTGCCAGCCGATTAGCGAGCTCCTACGAGCAGTACTTC.

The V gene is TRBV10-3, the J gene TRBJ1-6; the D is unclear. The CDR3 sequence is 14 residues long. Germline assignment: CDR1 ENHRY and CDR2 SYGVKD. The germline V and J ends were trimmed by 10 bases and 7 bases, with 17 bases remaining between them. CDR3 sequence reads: CASSRGNPNSPLHF. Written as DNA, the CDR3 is TGTGCCAGCAGCCGCGGGAATCCCAATTCACCCCTCCACTTT.

The CDR3 region has the DNA TGTGCCAGCAGCCCCAACTCGGGTATGGGCACAGATACGCAGCATTTT. Translating gives CASSPNSGMGTDTQHF. The V gene is TRBV7-3, the J gene TRBJ2-3; D remains ambiguous. The J call is doubtful: the DNA matches TRBJ1-5 better. Germline V CDR1 and CDR2: SGHTA, FQGTGA. The CDR3 length is 16 residues.

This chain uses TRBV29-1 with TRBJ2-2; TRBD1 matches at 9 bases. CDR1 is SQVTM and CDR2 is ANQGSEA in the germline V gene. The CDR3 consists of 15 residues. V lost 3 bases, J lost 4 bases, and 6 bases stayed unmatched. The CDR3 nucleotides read TGCAGCGTTGAGTTGGACAGGGGACTCACCGGGGAGCTGTTTTTT. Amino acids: CSVELDRGLTGELFF.

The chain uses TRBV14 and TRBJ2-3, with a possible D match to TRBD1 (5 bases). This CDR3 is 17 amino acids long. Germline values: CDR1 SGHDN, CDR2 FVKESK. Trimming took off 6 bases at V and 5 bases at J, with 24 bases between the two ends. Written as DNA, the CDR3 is TGTGCCAGCAGTCCTCAGCGCAGGGCTGGGAATAAAGATACGCAGTATTTT. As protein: CASSPQRRAGNKDTQYF.

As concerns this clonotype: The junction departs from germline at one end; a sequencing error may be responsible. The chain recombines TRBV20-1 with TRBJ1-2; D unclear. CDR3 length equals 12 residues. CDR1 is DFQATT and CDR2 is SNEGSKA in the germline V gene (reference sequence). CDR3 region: CSARDPGYGYAF. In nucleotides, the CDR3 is TGCAGTGCTAGAGATCCCGGGTACGGCTACGCCTTC.

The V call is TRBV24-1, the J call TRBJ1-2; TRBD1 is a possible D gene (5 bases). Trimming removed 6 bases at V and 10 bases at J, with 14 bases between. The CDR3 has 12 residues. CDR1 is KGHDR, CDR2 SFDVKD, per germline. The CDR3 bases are TGTGCCACCAGTCGGGGGAGATCAGACTACACCTTC. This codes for CATSRGRSDYTF.

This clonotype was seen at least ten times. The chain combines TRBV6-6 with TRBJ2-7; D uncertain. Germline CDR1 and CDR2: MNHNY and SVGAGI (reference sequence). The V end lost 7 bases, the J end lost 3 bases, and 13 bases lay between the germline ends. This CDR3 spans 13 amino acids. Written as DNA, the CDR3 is TGTGCCAGCACTGCCGGGCTACACTACGAGCAGTACTTC. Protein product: CASTAGLHYEQYF.

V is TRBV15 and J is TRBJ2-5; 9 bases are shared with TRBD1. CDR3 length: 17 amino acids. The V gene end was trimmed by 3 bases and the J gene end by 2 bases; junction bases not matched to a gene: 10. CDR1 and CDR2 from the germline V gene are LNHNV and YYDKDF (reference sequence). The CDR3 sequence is CATSSPEGTGTQETQYF. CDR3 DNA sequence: TGTGCCACCAGCAGCCCAGAGGGGACAGGGACACAAGAGACCCAGTACTTC.

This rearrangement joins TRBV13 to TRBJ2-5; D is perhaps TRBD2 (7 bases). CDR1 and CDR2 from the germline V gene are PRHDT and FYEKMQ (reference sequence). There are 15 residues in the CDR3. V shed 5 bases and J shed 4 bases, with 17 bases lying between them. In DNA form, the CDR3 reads TGTGCCAGCAGCACCGGGACAAGGGAGGGAGAGACCCAGTACTTC. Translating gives CASSTGTREGETQYF.

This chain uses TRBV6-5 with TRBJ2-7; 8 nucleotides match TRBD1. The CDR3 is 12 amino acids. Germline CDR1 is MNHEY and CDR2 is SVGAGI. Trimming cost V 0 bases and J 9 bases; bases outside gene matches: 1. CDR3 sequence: CASSYSRGPQYF. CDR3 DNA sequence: TGTGCCAGCAGTTACTCCAGGGGGCCGCAGTACTTC.

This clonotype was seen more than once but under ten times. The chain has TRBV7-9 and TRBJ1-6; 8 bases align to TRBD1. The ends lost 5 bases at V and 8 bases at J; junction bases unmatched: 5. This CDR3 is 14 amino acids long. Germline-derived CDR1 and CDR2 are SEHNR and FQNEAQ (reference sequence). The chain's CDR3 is CASSPDRGYSPLHF. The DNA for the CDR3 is TGTGCCAGCAGCCCTGACAGGGGTTATTCACCCCTCCACTTT. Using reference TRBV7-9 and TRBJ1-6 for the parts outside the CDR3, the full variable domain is DTGVSQNPRHKITKRGQNVTFRCDPISEHNRLYWYRQTLGQGPEFLTYFQNEAQLEKSRLLSDRFSAERPKGSFSTLEIQRTEQGDSAMYLCASSPDRGYSPLHFGNGTRLTVT.

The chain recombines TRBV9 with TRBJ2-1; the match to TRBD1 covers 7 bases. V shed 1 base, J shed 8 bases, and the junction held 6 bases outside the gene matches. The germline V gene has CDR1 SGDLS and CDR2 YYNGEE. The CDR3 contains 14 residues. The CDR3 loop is CASSVSGGADEQFF. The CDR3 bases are TGTGCCAGCAGCGTATCAGGGGGTGCCGATGAGCAGTTCTTC.

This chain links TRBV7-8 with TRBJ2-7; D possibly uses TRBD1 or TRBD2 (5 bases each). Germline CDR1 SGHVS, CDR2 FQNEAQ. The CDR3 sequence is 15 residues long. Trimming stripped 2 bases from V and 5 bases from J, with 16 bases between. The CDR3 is CASSLLRAVGDEQYF. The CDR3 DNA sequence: TGTGCCAGCAGCTTATTGCGTGCGGTGGGGGACGAGCAGTACTTC.

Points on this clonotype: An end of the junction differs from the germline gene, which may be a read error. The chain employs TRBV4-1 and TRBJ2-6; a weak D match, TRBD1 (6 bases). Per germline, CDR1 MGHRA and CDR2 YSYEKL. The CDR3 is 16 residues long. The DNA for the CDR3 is TGTGCCAGCAGCCCGGGACAAGGGGCTGGGGCCAACGTCCTGACTTTC. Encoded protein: CASSPGQGAGANVLTF.

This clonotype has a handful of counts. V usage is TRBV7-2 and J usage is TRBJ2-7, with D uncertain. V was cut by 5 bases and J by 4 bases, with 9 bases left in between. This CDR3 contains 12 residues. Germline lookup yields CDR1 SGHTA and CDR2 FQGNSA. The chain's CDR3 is CASSQPAYEQYF. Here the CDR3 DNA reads TGTGCCAGCAGCCAACCAGCGTACGAGCAGTACTTC.

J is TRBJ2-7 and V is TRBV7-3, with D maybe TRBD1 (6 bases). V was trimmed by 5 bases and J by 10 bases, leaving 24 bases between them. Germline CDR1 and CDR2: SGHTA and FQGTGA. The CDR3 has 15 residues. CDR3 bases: TGTGCCAGCAGCCTAGGGGGTCGGGGCGGTGAAGGACAGTACTTC. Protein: CASSLGGRGGEGQYF. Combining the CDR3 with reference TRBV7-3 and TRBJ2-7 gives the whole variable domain GAGVSQTPSNKVTEKGKYVELRCDPISGHTALYWYRQSLGQGPEFLIYFQGTGAADDSGLPNDRFFAVRPEGSVSTLKIQRTERGDSAVYLCASSLGGRGGEGQYFGPGTRLTVT.

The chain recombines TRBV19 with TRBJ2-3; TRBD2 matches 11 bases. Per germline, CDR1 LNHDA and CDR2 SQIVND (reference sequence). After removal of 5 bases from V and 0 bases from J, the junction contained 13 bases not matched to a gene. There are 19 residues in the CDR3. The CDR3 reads CASSPTQLAGVPSTDTQYF. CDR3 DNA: TGTGCCAGTAGTCCGACCCAACTAGCGGGGGTGCCTAGCACAGATACGCAGTATTTT.

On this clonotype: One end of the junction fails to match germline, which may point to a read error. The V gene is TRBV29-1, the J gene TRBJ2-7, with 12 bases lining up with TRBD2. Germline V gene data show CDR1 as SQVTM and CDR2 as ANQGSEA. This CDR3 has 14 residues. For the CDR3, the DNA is TGCAGCGTCGAAGGACTAGCGGGATCCTACGAGCAGTACTTC. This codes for CSVEGLAGSYEQYF.

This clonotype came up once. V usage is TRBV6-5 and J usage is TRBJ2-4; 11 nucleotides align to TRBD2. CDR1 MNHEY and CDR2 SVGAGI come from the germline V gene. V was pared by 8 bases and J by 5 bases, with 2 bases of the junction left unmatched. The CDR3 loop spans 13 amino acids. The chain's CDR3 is CASRGLAENIQYF. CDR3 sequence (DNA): TGTGCCAGCCGGGGACTAGCGGAAAACATTCAGTACTTC.

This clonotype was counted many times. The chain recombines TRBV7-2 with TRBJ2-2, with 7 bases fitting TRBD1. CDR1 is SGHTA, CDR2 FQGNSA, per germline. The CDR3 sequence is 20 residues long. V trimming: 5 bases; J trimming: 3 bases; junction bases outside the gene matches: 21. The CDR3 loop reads CASSASGTVRVEGYTGELFF. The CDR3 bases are TGTGCCAGCAGCGCATCCGGGACAGTGAGGGTTGAGGGGTACACCGGGGAGCTGTTTTTT.